The TCR beta chain under discussion was sequenced for a study of cytomegalovirus exposure and HLA in healthy donors. Study information: The 120 validation repertoires were produced on the same platform as the roughly 670 repertoires of the first cohort. This was reported in a later analysis. Regarding the study as a whole: A later analysis found first-cohort TCR clusters tended to co-occur in the 100 to 150 validation repertoires. A few of the chains that were CMV-associated were confirmed in vitro to be specific for CMV antigens. Researchers counted approximately 160 TCR beta chains as cytomegalovirus-associated.

With 5 bases clipped from V and 9 bases from J, the junction kept 10 bases outside the gene matches. In germline, CDR1 is MNHEY, CDR2 SMNVEV (reference sequence). The CDR3 consists of 15 residues. This table comes from immunoSEQ multiplex PCR, and its TCRdb copy is limited to in-frame clones, with some not included. This table has approximately 170,000 clones, 91% appearing once. Regarding this clone: The target antigen is unknown.

Material: PBMCs. The clonotype originates from a woman between 18 and 30 years old in good health and CMV-seropositive. This chain connects TRBV27 to TRBJ1-6; 7 bases line up with TRBD1. The DNA of the CDR3 is TGTGCCAGCAGTCTACGTAGGGACAGAGCTTCACCCCTCCACTTT. Encoded protein: CASSLRRDRASPLHF.